This T cell receptor beta chain originates from a study of OX40 agonist ivuxolimab in advanced cancers. Study-wide background: Participants could have had prior anti-PD-1, anti-PD-L1 or anti-CTLA-4 therapy, and roughly 39% had some.

V shed 2 bases and J shed 2 bases, with 15 bases lying between them. This CDR3 contains 16 residues. CDR1 and CDR2 from the germline V gene are LNHNV and YYDKDF (reference sequence). Sequenced by immunoSEQ multiplex PCR; TCRdb stores in-frame clones only, minus some. This sample has tens of thousands of clones, with roughly 83% found just once. This clone was found once. The chain couples TRBV15 to TRBJ2-5; D possibly corresponds to TRBD1 (6 bases). The sample in question was CD4+ or CD8+ T cells sorted from blood, obtained in a trial of the OX40 agonist ivuxolimab. The receptor was derived from an adult with an advanced solid tumor such as melanoma, head and neck, liver or kidney cancer. The CDR3 coding sequence is TGTGCCACCAGCAGATTAAAGACAGGTCCTCAAGAGACCCAGTACTTC. This encodes CATSRLKTGPQETQYF.